Each of the 19 T cell receptor beta chains below was sequenced from the same sample in a study of T cells of healthy individuals. TCRdb ran MiXCR on the 5' RACE reads and lists one entry per CDR3 protein. The sample holds 45,000 to 60,000 distinct CDR3 sequences; roughly 14% are singletons and the top ten take about 16%. The receptors originated from a human donor in good health.

This clonotype was found many times. The J gene is TRBJ2-7, the V gene TRBV20-1, with TRBD2 identical over 10 bases. J was trimmed by 0 bases and V by 5 bases; bases with no gene match: 7. The CDR3 consists of 15 residues. Germline V gene sequence: CDR1 DFQATT, CDR2 SNEGSKA (reference sequence). The CDR3 DNA is TGCAGTGCTTCCGGACTAGCGGTAACCTCCTACGAGCAGTACTTC. It yields the protein CSASGLAVTSYEQYF.

This clonotype was counted ten times or more. CDR3 amino acids: CASSQYRGLRETQYF. The CDR3 bases are TGTGCCAGCAGCCAGTACAGGGGGCTGAGAGAGACCCAGTACTTC. The gene calls are TRBV14 and TRBJ2-5; 9 bases match TRBD1. The CDR3 covers 15 residues. Trimming removed 3 bases from V and 4 bases from J; junction bases left unmatched: 6. CDR1 is SGHDN and CDR2 is FVKESK in the germline V gene.

This clonotype is medium-sized in the sample. The V call is TRBV7-3, the J call TRBJ2-5, with TRBD1 as a possible D gene (5 bases). Germline values: CDR1 SGHTA, CDR2 FQGTGA. Trimming stripped 3 bases from V and 5 bases from J, with 10 bases between. CDR3 length equals 13 residues. CDR3 DNA: TGTGCCAGCAGCTTTACAGGTGGCGAGACCCAGTACTTC. It yields the protein CASSFTGGETQYF.

V usage is TRBV11-3 and J usage is TRBJ2-7; maybe TRBD1 (5 bases). The CDR3 length is 13 residues. Germline assignment: CDR1 SGHNT and CDR2 YENEEA. Trimming pared 6 bases from V and 4 bases from J, leaving 13 bases between. The CDR3 bases are TGTGCCAGCAGTAGACAGCTAAATTACGAGCAGTACTTC. It codes for CASSRQLNYEQYF.

In this sample, this clonotype turned up a few times. J is TRBJ2-7 and V is TRBV20-1; 8 bases align to TRBD1. CDR1 DFQATT and CDR2 SNEGSKA come from the germline V gene (reference sequence). The junction had 6 bases not matched to a gene; V was cut back by 5 bases and J by 3 bases. The CDR3 spans 13 residues. CDR3 in amino acids: CSAGGQGNYEQYF. DNA of the CDR3: TGCAGTGCTGGAGGACAGGGCAACTACGAGCAGTACTTC.

This clonotype was recorded many times. CDR3 sequence: CASSQAVGDSTDTQYF. The CDR3, as DNA: TGTGCCAGCAGCCAAGCGGTGGGGGACAGCACAGATACGCAGTATTTT. V usage is TRBV4-2 and J usage is TRBJ2-3, with D perhaps TRBD1 or TRBD2 (5 bases each). There are 16 residues in the CDR3. Between the trimmed V and J ends, which lost 1 base and 0 bases, there was a span of 11 bases. Germline assignment: CDR1 LGHNA and CDR2 YNFKEQ.

This clonotype was counted between two and nine times. The chain employs TRBV7-9 and TRBJ2-3; weak D call: TRBD1 (6 bases). This CDR3 contains 14 residues. Germline assignment: CDR1 SEHNR and CDR2 FQNEAQ (reference sequence). The V gene lost 5 bases and the J gene lost 6 bases, with 15 bases spanning the gap. The CDR3 nucleotides read TGTGCCAGCAGCAGCAGCAGGGGAATTGATACGCAGTATTTT. This translates into CASSSSRGIDTQYF.

This clonotype was seen repeatedly, ten times or more. The chain carries TRBV5-6 and TRBJ2-3, with 13 bases identical to TRBD2. The trim removed 3 bases at V and 2 bases at J, leaving 3 bases unmatched. This CDR3 contains 16 residues. Germline CDR1 is SGHDT and CDR2 is YYEEEE. The CDR3 sequence: CASSSGLAGATDTQYF. The DNA of the CDR3 is TGTGCCAGCAGCTCCGGACTAGCGGGAGCCACAGATACGCAGTATTTT. The entire variable domain, with the rest obtained from reference TRBV5-6 and TRBJ2-3, is as follows: DAGVTQSPTHLIKTRGQQVTLRCSPKSGHDTVSWYQQALGQGPQFIFQYYEEEERQRGNFPDRFSGHQFPNYSSELNVNALLLGDSALYLCASSSGLAGATDTQYFGPGTRLTVL.

The table lists this clonotype with many counts. The V gene is TRBV5-1, the J gene TRBJ1-4; 9 bases line up with TRBD1. The V and J ends lost 2 bases and 7 bases, in that order; junction bases with no gene match: 3. The CDR3 is made up of 14 amino acids. Germline-derived CDR1 and CDR2 are SGHRS and YFSETQ. The CDR3: CASSFYRGREKLFF. In nucleotides, the CDR3 is TGCGCCAGCAGCTTCTACAGGGGGCGTGAAAAACTGTTTTTT.

This clonotype was found a few times. The chain uses TRBV20-1 and TRBJ1-5; no definite D call. Germline-derived CDR1 and CDR2 are DFQATT and SNEGSKA (reference sequence). This CDR3 contains 12 residues. The germline V and J ends were trimmed by 1 base and 5 bases, with 6 bases remaining between them. Here the CDR3 DNA reads TGCAGTGCTAGAGTCGGGGATCAGCCCCAGCATTTT. It encodes CSARVGDQPQHF.

This clonotype was picked up many times. This chain connects TRBV10-3 to TRBJ2-7; 7 positions agree with TRBD1. Trimming took 2 bases from V and 6 from J; bases not matched to a gene: 7. The CDR3 runs to 14 residues. Germline V gene lookup returns CDR1 ENHRY and CDR2 SYGVKD. Here the CDR3 reads CAISEDRASGEQYF. CDR3 DNA: TGTGCCATCAGTGAGGACAGGGCATCTGGCGAGCAGTACTTC.

This chain joins TRBV24-1 and TRBJ2-7, with D perhaps matching TRBD2 (6 bases). Trimming cost V 0 bases and J 10 bases, with 21 bases left between them. This CDR3 spans 16 amino acids. Germline lookup yields CDR1 KGHDR and CDR2 SFDVKD. As DNA, the CDR3 is TGTGCCACCAGTGATTTGGCCGCCGGGGGACTGGAGGGACAGTACTTC. It translates to CATSDLAAGGLEGQYF.

A few counts support this clonotype. This chain connects TRBV6-2 or TRBV6-3 to TRBJ1-4; D possibly corresponds to TRBD1 (5 bases). Trimming pared 5 bases from V and 4 bases from J, leaving 11 bases between. The CDR3 is 14 amino acids. From germline, CDR1 is MNHEY and CDR2 SVGEGT. The CDR3 DNA follows: TGTGCCAGCAGTCAAACAGGCTTTAATGAAAAACTGTTTTTT. Translated: CASSQTGFNEKLFF.

This clonotype was observed at least ten times. V usage is TRBV6-2 or TRBV6-3 and J usage is TRBJ2-1; D call uncertain. Between the trimmed V and J ends, which lost 5 bases and 9 bases, there was a span of 8 bases. This CDR3 has 11 amino acids. Germline V gene data show CDR1 as MNHEY and CDR2 as SVGEGT. The CDR3 sequence is CASSIGGEQFF. CDR3 DNA: TGTGCCAGCAGTATCGGCGGTGAGCAGTTCTTC.

This clonotype was seen ten or more times. The chain employs TRBV2 and TRBJ2-3; TRBD1 matches at 9 bases. This CDR3 comprises 15 residues. Germline CDR1 SNHLY, CDR2 FYNNEI. The V gene end was trimmed by 6 bases and the J gene end by 3 bases; junction bases not matched to a gene: 7. The CDR3 DNA sequence: TGTGCCAGCAGCGTACAGGGGGCGCGGACAGATACGCAGTATTTT. Residues: CASSVQGARTDTQYF. Using reference TRBV2 and TRBJ2-3 for the parts outside the CDR3, the full variable domain is EPEVTQTPSHQVTQMGQEVILRCVPISNHLYFYWYRQILGQKVEFLVSFYNNEISEKSEIFDDQFSVERPDGSNFTLKIRSTKLEDSAMYFCASSVQGARTDTQYFGPGTRLTVL.

This chain uses TRBV4-1 with TRBJ2-7; the match to TRBD2 covers 8 bases. This CDR3 contains 14 residues. J gave up 13 bases and V 2 bases, and 13 bases lay outside the gene matches. Germline assignment: CDR1 MGHRA and CDR2 YSYEKL. DNA of the CDR3: TGCGCCAGCAGCCAAACTTCGGTGGCGGGGGGCGAATACTTC. This gives the protein CASSQTSVAGGEYF.

This clonotype was detected ten times or more. The V and J genes are TRBV11-2 and TRBJ2-5; 13 bases are shared with TRBD2. The CDR3 runs to 16 residues. Germline trimming cut 5 bases from V and 5 bases from J; bases unmatched to any gene: 8. Germline-derived CDR1 and CDR2 are SGHAT and FQNNGV. In nucleotides, the CDR3 is TGTGCCAGCAGCACATGGACTAGCGGGAGTATTGAGACCCAGTACTTC. Translation gives CASSTWTSGSIETQYF.

This clonotype was counted at least ten times. CDR3 nucleotides: TGTGCCAGCAGTATTACAGCTTCGGGAGAGACCCAGTACTTC. Residues: CASSITASGETQYF. The V call is TRBV2, the J call TRBJ2-5; D ambiguous. With 5 bases removed from V and 4 bases from J, the gap between germline ends came to 14 bases. Germline assignment: CDR1 SNHLY and CDR2 FYNNEI. The CDR3 loop spans 14 amino acids.

V is TRBV15 and J is TRBJ1-2, with TRBD1 as a possible D gene (5 bases). Looked up from germline, CDR1 is LNHNV and CDR2 is YYDKDF (reference sequence). This CDR3 comprises 14 residues. Trimming shortened V by 0 bases and J by 3 bases, and 8 bases separated the two germline ends. CDR3 nucleotide sequence: TGTGCCACCAGCAGAGACAGGGTCGACTATGGCTACACCTTC. Translation: CATSRDRVDYGYTF.